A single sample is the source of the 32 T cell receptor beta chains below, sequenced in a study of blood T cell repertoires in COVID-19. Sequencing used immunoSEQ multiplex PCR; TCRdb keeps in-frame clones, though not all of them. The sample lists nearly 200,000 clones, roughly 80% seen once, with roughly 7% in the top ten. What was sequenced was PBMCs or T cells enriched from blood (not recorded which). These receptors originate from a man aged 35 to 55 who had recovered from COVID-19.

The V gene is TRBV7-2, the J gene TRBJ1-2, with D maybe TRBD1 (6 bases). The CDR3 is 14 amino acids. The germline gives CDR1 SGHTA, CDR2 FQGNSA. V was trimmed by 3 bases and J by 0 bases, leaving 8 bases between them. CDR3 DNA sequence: TGTGCCAGCAGCTTTTGGACAGCTAACTATGGCTACACCTTC. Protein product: CASSFWTANYGYTF. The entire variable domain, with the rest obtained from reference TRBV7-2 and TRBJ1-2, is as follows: GAGVSQSPSNKVTEKGKDVELRCDPISGHTALYWYRQSLGQGLEFLIYFQGNSAPDKSGLPSDRFSAERTGGSVSTLTIQRTQQEDSAVYLCASSFWTANYGYTFGSGTRLTVV.

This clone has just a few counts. The DNA for the CDR3 is TGTGCCAGCGTGTTAACAGCAAACTATGGCTACACCTTC. It translates to CASVLTANYGYTF. The V gene is TRBV6-5, the J gene TRBJ1-2; D unclear. This CDR3 has 13 residues. CDR1 and CDR2 (germline): MNHEY, SVGAGI. The V end was cut by 8 bases, the J end by 2 bases, with 12 bases between.

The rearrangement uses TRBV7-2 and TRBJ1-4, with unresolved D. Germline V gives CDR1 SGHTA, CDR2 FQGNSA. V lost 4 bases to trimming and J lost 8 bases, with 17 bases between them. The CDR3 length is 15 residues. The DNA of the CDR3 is TGTGCCAGCAGCTCGGGGAGGAGGGAGCGCGAAAAACTGTTTTTT. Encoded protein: CASSSGRREREKLFF. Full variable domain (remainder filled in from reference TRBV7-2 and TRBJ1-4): GAGVSQSPSNKVTEKGKDVELRCDPISGHTALYWYRQSLGQGLEFLIYFQGNSAPDKSGLPSDRFSAERTGGSVSTLTIQRTQQEDSAVYLCASSSGRREREKLFFGSGTQLSVL.

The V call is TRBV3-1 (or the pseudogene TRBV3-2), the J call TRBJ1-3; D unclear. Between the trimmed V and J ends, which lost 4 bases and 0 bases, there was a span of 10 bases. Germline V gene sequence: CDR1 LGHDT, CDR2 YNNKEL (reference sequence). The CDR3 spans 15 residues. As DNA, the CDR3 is TGTGCCAGCAGCCGGAGTTTTTTCTCTGGAAACACCATATATTTT. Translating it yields CASSRSFFSGNTIYF.

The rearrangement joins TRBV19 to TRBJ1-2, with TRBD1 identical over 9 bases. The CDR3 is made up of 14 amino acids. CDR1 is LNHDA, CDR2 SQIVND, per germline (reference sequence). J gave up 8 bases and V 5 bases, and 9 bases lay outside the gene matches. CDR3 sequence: CASSLLDRGSGYTF. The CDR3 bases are TGTGCCAGTAGTCTACTCGACAGGGGGAGCGGCTACACCTTC.

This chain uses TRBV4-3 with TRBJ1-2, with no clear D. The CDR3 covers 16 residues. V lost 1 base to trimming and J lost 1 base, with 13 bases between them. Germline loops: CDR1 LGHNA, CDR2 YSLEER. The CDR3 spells CASSQGSSGFNYGYTF. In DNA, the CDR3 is TGCGCCAGCAGCCAAGGGTCTAGCGGCTTTAACTATGGCTACACCTTC.

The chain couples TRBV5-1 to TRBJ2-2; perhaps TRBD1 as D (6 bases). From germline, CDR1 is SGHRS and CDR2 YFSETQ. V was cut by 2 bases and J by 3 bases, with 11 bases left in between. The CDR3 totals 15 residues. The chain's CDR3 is CASSLAGDDTGELFF. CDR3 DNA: TGCGCCAGCAGCTTAGCAGGGGATGACACCGGGGAGCTGTTTTTT.

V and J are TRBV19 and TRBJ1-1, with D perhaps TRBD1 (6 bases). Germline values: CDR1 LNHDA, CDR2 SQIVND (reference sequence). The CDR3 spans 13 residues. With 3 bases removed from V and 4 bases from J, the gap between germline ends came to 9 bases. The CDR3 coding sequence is TGTGCCAGTAGTATGGGCAGGGGCACTGAAGCTTTCTTT. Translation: CASSMGRGTEAFF.

CDR3 in DNA: TGTGCCAGCAGCTTTCCGGCGGCGATCACTGAAGCTTTCTTT. As protein: CASSFPAAITEAFF. The chain recombines TRBV5-6 with TRBJ1-1; D remains ambiguous. The CDR3 loop spans 14 amino acids. Trimming took 2 bases from V and 4 from J, leaving 12 bases between them. Germline V gene data show CDR1 as SGHDT and CDR2 as YYEEEE.

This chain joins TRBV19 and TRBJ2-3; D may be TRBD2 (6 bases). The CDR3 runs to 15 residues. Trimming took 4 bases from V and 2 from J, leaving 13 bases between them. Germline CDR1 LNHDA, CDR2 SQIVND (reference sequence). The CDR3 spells CASSRGDRATDTQYF. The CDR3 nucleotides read TGTGCCAGTAGTAGGGGGGACCGAGCCACAGATACGCAGTATTTT. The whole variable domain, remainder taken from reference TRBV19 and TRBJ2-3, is DGGITQSPKYLFRKEGQNVTLSCEQNLNHDAMYWYRQDPGQGLRLIYYSQIVNDFQKGDIAEGYSVSREKKESFPLTVTSAQKNPTAFYLCASSRGDRATDTQYFGPGTRLTVL.

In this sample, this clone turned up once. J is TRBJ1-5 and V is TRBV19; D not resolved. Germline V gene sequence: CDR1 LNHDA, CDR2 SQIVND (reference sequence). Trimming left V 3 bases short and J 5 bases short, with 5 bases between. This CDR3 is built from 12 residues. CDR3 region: CASSIGDQPQHF. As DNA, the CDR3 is TGTGCCAGTAGTATCGGGGATCAGCCCCAGCATTTT.

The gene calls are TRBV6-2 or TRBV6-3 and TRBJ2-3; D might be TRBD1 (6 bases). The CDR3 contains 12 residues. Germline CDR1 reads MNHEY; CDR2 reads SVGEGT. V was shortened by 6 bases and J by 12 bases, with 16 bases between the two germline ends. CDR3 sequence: CASSLNRDYQYF. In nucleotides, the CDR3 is TGTGCCAGCAGCCTCAACAGGGATTACCAGTATTTT.

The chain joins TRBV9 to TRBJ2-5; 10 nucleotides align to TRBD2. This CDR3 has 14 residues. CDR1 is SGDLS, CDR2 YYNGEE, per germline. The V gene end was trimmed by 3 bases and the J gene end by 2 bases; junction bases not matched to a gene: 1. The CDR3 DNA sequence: TGTGCCAGCAGCGAGACTAGCGGGCAAGAGACCCAGTACTTC. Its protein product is CASSETSGQETQYF.

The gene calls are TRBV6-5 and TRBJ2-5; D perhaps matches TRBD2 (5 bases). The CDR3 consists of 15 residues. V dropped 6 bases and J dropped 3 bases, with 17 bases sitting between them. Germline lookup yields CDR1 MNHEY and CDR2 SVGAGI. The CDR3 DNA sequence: TGTGCCAGCAGGAGGCGCGGATGGGGAGAAGAGACCCAGTACTTC. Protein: CASRRRGWGEETQYF.

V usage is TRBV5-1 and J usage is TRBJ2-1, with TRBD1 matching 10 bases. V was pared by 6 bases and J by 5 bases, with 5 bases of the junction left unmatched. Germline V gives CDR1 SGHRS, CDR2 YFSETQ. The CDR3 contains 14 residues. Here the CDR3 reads CASNRQGAHNEQFF. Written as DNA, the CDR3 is TGCGCCAGCAACAGACAGGGGGCACACAATGAGCAGTTCTTC.

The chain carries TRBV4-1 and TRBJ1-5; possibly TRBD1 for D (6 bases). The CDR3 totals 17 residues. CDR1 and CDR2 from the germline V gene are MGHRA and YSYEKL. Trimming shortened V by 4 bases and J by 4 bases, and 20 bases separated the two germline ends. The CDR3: CASSRRVAETGNQPQHF. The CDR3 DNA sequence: TGCGCCAGCAGCCGGCGTGTAGCTGAAACAGGGAATCAGCCCCAGCATTTT.

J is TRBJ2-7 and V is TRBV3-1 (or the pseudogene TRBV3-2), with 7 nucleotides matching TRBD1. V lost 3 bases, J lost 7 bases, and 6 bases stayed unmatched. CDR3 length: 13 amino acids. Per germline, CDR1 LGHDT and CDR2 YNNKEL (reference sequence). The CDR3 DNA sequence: TGTGCCAGCAGCCAGAGAGGGGGCGCAGAGCAGTACTTC. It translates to CASSQRGGAEQYF.

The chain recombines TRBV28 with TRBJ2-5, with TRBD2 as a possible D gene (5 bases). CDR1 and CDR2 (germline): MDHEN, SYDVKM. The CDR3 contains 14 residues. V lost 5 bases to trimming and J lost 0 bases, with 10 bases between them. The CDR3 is CASSHPDYQETQYF. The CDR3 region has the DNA TGTGCCAGCAGTCACCCGGACTACCAAGAGACCCAGTACTTC.

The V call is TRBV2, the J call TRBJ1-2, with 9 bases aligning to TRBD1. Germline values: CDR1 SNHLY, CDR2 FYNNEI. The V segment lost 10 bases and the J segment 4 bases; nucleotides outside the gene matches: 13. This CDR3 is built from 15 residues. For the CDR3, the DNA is TGTGCCACCACTGGGACAGGGCTTCCCGGCTATGGCTACACCTTC. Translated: CATTGTGLPGYGYTF.

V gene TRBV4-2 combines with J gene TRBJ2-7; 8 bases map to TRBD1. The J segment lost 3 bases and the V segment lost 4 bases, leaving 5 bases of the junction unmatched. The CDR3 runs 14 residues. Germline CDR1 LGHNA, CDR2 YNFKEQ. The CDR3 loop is CASSLPGQGYEQYF. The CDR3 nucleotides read TGTGCCAGCAGCCTTCCCGGACAGGGCTACGAGCAGTACTTC.

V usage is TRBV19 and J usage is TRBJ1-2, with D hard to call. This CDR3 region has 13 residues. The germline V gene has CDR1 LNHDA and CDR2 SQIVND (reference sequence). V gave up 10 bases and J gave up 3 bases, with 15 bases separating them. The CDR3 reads CATAGEGDYGYTF. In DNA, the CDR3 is TGTGCCACGGCTGGAGAGGGTGACTATGGCTACACCTTC.

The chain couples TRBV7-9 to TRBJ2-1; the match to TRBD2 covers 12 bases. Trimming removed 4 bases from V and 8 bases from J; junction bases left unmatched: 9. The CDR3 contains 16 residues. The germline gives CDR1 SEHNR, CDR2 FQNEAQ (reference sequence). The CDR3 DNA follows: TGTGCCAGCAGCTCGACTAGCGGGGGCCCGAGCGATGAGCAGTTCTTC. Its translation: CASSSTSGGPSDEQFF.

The CDR3 reads CASSLDSGLNTEAFF. In nucleotides, the CDR3 is TGTGCCAGCAGCTTGGATTCAGGGTTGAACACTGAAGCTTTCTTT. The rearrangement joins TRBV5-6 to TRBJ1-1; D is possibly TRBD1 (5 bases). Trimming cost V 0 bases and J 0 bases, with 9 bases left between them. CDR1 is SGHDT and CDR2 is YYEEEE in the germline V gene. The CDR3 has 15 amino acids.

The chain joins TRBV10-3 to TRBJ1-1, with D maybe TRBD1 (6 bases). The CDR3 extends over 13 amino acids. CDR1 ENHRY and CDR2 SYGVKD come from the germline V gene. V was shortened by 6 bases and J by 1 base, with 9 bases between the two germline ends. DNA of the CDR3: TGTGCCATCAGACAGGGCCCGAACACTGAAGCTTTCTTT. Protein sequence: CAIRQGPNTEAFF.

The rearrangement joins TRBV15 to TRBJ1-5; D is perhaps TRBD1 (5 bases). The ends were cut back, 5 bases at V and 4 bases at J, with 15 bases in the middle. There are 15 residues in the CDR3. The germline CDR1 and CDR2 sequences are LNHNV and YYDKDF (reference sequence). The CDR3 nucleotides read TGTGCCACCAGCGGCCCGCTCGGGGGAAATCAGCCCCAGCATTTT. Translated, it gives CATSGPLGGNQPQHF.

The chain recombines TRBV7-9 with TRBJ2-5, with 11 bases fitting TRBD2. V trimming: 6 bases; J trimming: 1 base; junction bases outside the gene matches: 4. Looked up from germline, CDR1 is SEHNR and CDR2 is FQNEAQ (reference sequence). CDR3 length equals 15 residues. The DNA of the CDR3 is TGTGCCAGCAGTCGTCTAGCGGGGGGCCAAGAGACCCAGTACTTC. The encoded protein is CASSRLAGGQETQYF. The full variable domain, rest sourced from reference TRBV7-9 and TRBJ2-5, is DTGVSQNPRHKITKRGQNVTFRCDPISEHNRLYWYRQTLGQGPEFLTYFQNEAQLEKSRLLSDRFSAERPKGSFSTLEIQRTEQGDSAMYLCASSRLAGGQETQYFGPGTRLLVL.

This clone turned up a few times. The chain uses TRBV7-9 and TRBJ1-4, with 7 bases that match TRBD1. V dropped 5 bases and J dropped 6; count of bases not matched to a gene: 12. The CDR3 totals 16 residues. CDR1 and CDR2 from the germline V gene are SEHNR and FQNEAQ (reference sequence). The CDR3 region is CASSDTSRGTDEKLFF. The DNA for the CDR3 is TGTGCCAGCAGCGATACCTCAAGAGGGACAGATGAAAAACTGTTTTTT.

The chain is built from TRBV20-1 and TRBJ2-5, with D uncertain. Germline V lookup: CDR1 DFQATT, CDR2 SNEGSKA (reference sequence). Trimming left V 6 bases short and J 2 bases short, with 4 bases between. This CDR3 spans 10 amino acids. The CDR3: CSARQETQYF. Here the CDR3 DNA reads TGCAGTGCCCGGCAAGAGACCCAGTACTTC.

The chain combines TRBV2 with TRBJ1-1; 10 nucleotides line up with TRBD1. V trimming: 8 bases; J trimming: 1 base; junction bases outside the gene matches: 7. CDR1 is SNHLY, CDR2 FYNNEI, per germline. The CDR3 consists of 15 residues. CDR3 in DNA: TGTGCCAGCGGCCCGCGACAGGGGGCGAACACTGAAGCTTTCTTT. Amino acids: CASGPRQGANTEAFF.

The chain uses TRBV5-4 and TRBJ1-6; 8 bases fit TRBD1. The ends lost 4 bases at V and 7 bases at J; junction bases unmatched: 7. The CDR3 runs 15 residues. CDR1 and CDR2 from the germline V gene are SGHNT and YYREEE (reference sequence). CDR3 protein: CASSTQGAENSPLHF. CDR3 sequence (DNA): TGTGCCAGCAGCACCCAGGGGGCTGAAAATTCACCCCTCCACTTT.

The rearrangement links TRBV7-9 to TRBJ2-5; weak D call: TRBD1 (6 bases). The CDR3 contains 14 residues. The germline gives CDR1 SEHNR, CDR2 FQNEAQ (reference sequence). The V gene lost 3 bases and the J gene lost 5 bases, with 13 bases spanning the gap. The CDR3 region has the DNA TGTGCCAGCAGCTTTTCAGGGGCGGAGGAGACCCAGTACTTC. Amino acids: CASSFSGAEETQYF.

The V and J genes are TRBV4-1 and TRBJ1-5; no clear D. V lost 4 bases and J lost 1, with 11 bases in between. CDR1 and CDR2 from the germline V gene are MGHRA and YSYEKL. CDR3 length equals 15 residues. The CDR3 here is CASSPGSRSNQPQHF. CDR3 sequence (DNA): TGCGCCAGCAGCCCCGGGTCGAGGAGCAATCAGCCCCAGCATTTT.